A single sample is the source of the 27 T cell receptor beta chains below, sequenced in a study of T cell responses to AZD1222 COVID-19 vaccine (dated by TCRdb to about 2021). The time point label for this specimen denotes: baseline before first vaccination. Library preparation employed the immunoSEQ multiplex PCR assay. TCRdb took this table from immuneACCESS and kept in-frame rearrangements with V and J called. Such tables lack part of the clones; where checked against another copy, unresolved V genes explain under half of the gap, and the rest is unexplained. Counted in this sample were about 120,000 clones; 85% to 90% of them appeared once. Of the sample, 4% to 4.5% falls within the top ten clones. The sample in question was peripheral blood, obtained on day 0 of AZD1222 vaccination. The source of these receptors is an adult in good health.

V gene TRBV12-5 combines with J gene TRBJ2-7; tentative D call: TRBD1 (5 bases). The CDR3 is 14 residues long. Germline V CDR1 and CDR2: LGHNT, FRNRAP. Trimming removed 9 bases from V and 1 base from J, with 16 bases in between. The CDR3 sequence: CASARDSPSYEQYF. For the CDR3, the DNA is TGTGCTAGCGCGAGAGACAGCCCGTCCTACGAGCAGTACTTC.

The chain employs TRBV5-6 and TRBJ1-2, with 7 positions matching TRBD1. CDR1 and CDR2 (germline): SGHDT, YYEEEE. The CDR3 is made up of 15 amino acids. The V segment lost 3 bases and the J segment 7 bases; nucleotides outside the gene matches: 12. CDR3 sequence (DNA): TGTGCCAGCAGCTCACCTGGAGGGGGCGTAGGTGGCTACACCTTC. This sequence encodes CASSSPGGGVGGYTF.

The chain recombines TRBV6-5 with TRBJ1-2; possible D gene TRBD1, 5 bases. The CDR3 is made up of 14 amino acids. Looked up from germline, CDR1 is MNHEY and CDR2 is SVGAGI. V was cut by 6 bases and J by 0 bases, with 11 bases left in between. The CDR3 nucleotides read TGTGCCAGCAGCCGAGACAGCTCTAACTATGGCTACACCTTC. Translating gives CASSRDSSNYGYTF.

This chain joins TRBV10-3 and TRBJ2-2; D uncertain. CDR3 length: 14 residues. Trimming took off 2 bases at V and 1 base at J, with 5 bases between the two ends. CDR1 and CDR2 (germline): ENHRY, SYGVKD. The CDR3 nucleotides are TGTGCCATCAGTGAGCGAGTGAACACCGGGGAGCTGTTTTTT. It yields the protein CAISERVNTGELFF.

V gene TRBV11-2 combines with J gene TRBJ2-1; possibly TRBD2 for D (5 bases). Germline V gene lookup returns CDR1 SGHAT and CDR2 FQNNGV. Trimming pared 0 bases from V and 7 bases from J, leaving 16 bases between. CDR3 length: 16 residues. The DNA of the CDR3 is TGTGCCAGCAGCTTAGATCCGGACTCCATGTGGAATGAGCAGTTCTTC. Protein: CASSLDPDSMWNEQFF.

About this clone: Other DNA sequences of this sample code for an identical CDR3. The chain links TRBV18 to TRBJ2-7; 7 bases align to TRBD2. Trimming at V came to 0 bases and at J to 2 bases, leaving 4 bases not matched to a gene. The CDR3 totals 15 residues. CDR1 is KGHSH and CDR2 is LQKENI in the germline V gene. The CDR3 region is CASSPPAGAAYEQYF. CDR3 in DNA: TGTGCCAGCTCACCACCGGCGGGAGCAGCCTACGAGCAGTACTTC.

The CDR3 is CATQRGQQGSGNTIYF. The CDR3 nucleotides are TGTGCCACCCAAAGGGGACAACAGGGCTCTGGAAACACCATATATTTT. The chain uses TRBV18 and TRBJ1-3, with TRBD1 as a possible D gene (6 bases). The CDR3 spans 16 residues. Per the germline V gene, CDR1 is KGHSH and CDR2 is LQKENI. Trimming shortened V by 10 bases and J by 0 bases, and 19 bases separated the two germline ends.

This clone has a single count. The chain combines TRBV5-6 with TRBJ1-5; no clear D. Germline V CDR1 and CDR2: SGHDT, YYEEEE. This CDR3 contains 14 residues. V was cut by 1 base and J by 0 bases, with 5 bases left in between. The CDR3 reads CASSLRRSNQPQHF. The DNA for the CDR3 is TGTGCCAGCAGCTTGCGACGTAGCAATCAGCCCCAGCATTTT.

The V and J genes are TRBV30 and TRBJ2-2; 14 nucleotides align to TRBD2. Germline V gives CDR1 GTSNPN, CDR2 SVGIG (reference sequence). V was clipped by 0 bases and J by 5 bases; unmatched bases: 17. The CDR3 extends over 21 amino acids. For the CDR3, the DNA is TGTGCCTGGAGTGTACCCGGACTAGCGGGGGGCGGCTTCATTGGAACCGGGGAGCTGTTTTTT. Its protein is CAWSVPGLAGGGFIGTGELFF.

The CDR3 spells CASSLRPPATDTQYF. CDR3 DNA sequence: TGTGCCAGCAGTCTAAGACCCCCGGCAACAGATACGCAGTATTTT. This chain joins TRBV11-2 and TRBJ2-3; D not certain. The germline gives CDR1 SGHAT, CDR2 FQNNGV. Trimming took 6 bases from V and 3 from J, leaving 16 bases between them. The CDR3 runs to 15 residues. Variable domain in full (rest from reference TRBV11-2 and TRBJ2-3): EAGVAQSPRYKIIEKRQSVAFWCNPISGHATLYWYQQILGQGPKLLIQFQNNGVVDDSQLPKDRFSAERLKGVDSTLKIQPAKLEDSAVYLCASSLRPPATDTQYFGPGTRLTVL.

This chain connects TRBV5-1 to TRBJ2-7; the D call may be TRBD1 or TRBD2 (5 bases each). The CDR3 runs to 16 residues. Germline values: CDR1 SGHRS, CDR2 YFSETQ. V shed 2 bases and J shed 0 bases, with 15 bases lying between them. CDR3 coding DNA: TGCGCCAGCAGCTTCTGGGCCGGGGCTCTCTCCTACGAGCAGTACTTC. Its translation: CASSFWAGALSYEQYF.

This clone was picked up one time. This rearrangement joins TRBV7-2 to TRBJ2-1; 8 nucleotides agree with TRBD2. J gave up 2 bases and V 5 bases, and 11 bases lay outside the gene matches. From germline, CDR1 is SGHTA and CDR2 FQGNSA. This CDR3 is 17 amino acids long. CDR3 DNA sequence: TGTGCCAGCAGCCTACTATCTAGCGGGTCCCCCTACAATGAGCAGTTCTTC. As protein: CASSLLSSGSPYNEQFF.

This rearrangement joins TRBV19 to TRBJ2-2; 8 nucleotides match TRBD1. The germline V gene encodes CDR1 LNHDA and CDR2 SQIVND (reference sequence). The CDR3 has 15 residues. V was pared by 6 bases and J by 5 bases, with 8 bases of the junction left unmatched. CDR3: CASSPRQGRTGELFF. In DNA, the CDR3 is TGTGCCAGTAGCCCAAGACAGGGGAGGACCGGGGAGCTGTTTTTT.

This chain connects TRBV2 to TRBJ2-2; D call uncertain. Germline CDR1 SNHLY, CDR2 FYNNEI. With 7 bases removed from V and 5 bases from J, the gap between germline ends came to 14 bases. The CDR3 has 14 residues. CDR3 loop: CASNAPTLTGELFF. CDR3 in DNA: TGTGCCAGCAACGCCCCCACCCTAACCGGGGAGCTGTTTTTT.

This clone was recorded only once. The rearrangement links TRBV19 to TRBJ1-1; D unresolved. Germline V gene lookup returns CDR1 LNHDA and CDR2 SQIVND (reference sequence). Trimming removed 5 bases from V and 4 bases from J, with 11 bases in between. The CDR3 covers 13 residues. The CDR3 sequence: CASSPHLGTEAFF. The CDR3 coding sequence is TGTGCCAGTAGTCCCCATTTGGGCACTGAAGCTTTCTTT.

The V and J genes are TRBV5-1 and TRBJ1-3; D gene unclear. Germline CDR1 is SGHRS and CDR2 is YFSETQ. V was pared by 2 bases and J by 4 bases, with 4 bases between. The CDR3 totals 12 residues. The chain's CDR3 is CASSFGGNTIYF. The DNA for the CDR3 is TGCGCCAGCAGCTTCGGCGGAAACACCATATATTTT.

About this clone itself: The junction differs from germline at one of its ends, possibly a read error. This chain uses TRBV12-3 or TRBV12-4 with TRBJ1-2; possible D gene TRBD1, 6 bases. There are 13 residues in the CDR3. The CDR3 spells CAGSSDSNYGYTF. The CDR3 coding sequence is TGTGCCGGCAGTTCGGACAGTAACTATGGCTACACCTTC.

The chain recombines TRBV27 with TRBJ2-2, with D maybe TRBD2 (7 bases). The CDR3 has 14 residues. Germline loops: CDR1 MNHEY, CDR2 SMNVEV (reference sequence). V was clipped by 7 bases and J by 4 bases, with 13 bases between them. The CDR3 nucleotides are TGTGCCAGCACCCTTGGGGGGGCCACCGGGGAGCTGTTTTTT. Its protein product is CASTLGGATGELFF.

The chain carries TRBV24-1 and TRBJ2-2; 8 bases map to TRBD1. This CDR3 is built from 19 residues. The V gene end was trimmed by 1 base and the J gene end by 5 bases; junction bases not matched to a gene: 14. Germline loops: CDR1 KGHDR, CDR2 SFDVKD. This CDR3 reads CATSDFGGRGHPWTGELFF. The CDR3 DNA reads TGTGCCACCAGTGATTTCGGGGGCAGGGGGCATCCGTGGACCGGGGAGCTGTTTTTT.

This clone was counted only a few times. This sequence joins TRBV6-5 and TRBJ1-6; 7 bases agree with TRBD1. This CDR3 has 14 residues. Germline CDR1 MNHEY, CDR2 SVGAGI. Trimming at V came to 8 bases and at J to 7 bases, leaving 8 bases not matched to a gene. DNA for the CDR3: TGTGCCAGCTCCCGGACAGGCAAAAATTCACCCCTCCACTTT. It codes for CASSRTGKNSPLHF.

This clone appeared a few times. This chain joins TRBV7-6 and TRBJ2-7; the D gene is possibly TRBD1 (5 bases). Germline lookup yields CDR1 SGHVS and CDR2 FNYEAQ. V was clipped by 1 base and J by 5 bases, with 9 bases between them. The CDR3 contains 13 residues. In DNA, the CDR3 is TGTGCCAGCAGCTTAGGTATGGGGCACGAGCAGTACTTC. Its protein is CASSLGMGHEQYF.

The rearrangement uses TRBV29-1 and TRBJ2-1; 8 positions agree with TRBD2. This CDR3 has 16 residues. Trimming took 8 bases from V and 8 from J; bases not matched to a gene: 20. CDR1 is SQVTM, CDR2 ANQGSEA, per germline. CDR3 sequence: CSYQGSGSLWGDEQFF. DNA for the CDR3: TGCAGCTACCAGGGGAGCGGGAGCTTGTGGGGGGATGAGCAGTTCTTC.

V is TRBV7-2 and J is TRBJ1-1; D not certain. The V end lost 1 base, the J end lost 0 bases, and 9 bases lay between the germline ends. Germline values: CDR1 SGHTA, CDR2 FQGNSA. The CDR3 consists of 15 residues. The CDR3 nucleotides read TGTGCCAGCAGCTTAGTGCGCAGCATGAACACTGAAGCTTTCTTT. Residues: CASSLVRSMNTEAFF. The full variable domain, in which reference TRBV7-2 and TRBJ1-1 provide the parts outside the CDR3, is GAGVSQSPSNKVTEKGKDVELRCDPISGHTALYWYRQSLGQGLEFLIYFQGNSAPDKSGLPSDRFSAERTGGSVSTLTIQRTQQEDSAVYLCASSLVRSMNTEAFFGQGTRLTVV.

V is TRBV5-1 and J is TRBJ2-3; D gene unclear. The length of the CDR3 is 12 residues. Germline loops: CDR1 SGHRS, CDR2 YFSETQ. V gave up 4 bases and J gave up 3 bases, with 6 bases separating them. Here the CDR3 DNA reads TGCGCCAGCAGCCTTAAGACAGATACGCAGTATTTT. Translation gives CASSLKTDTQYF. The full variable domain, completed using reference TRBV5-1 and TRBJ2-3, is KAGVTQTPRYLIKTRGQQVTLSCSPISGHRSVSWYQQTPGQGLQFLFEYFSETQRNKGNFPGRFSGRQFSNSRSEMNVSTLELGDSALYLCASSLKTDTQYFGPGTRLTVL.

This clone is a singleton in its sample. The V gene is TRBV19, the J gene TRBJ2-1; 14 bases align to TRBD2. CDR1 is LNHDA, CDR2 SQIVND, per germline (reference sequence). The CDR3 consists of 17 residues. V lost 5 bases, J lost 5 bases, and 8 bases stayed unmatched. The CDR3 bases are TGTGCCAGTAGTGCTCCGGGACTAGCGGGAGCGGACAATGAGCAGTTCTTC. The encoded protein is CASSAPGLAGADNEQFF.

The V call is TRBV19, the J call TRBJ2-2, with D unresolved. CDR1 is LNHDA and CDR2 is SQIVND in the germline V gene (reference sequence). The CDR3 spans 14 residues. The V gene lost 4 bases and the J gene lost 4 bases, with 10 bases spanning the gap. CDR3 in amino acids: CASSKSASTGELFF. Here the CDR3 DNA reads TGTGCCAGTAGTAAATCAGCCAGCACCGGGGAGCTGTTTTTT.

CDR3 residues: CASSPRLTREKLFF. The CDR3 region has the DNA TGTGCCAGCAGCCCAAGACTCACTCGGGAAAAACTGTTTTTT. The chain carries TRBV7-2 and TRBJ1-4, with D unclear. Trimming left V 5 bases short and J 8 bases short, with 15 bases between. CDR3 length: 14 amino acids. The germline V gene encodes CDR1 SGHTA and CDR2 FQGNSA. Based on the CDR3 plus reference TRBV7-2 and TRBJ1-4, the full variable domain is GAGVSQSPSNKVTEKGKDVELRCDPISGHTALYWYRQSLGQGLEFLIYFQGNSAPDKSGLPSDRFSAERTGGSVSTLTIQRTQQEDSAVYLCASSPRLTREKLFFGSGTQLSVL.